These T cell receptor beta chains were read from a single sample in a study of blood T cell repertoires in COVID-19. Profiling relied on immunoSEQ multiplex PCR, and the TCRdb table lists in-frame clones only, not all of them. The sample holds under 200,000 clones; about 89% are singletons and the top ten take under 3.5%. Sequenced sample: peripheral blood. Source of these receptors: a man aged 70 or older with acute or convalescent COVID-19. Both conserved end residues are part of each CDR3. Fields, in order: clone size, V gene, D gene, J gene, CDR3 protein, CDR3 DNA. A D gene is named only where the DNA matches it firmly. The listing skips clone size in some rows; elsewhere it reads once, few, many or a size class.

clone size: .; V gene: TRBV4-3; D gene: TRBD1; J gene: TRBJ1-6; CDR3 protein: CASSQDVRGSGQGNSPLHF; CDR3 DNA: TGCGCCAGCAGCCAAGATGTAAGAGGATCGGGACAGGGGAATTCACCCCTCCACTTT
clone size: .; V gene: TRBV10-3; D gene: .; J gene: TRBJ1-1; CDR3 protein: CAISGPEGVRAFF; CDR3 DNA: TGTGCCATCAGTGGCCCCGAGGGGGTGAGGGCTTTCTTT
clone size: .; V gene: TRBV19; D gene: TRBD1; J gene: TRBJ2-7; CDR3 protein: CASSRTGVPDEQYF; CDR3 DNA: TGTGCCAGTAGTAGGACAGGGGTACCGGACGAGCAGTACTTC
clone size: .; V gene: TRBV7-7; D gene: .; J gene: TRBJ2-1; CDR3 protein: CASSLRVYNEQFF; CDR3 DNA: TGTGCTAGCAGCTTGAGGGTCTACAATGAGCAGTTCTTC
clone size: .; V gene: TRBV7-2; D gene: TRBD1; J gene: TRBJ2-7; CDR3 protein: CASSSAGTGAYEQYF; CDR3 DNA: TGTGCCAGCAGCTCAGCCGGGACAGGGGCCTACGAGCAGTACTTC
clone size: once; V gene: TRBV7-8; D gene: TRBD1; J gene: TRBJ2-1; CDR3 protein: CASSYGTGGTEQFF; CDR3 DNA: TGTGCCAGCAGCTACGGGACAGGGGGTACTGAGCAGTTCTTC
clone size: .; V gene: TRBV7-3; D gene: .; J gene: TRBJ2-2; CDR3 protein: CASSREGMKLFF; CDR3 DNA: TGTGCCAGCAGCCGGGAAGGCATGAAGCTGTTTTTT
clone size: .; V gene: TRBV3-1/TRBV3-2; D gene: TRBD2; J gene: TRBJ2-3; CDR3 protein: CASSQGAPSGSTDTQYF; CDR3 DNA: TGTGCCAGCAGCCAAGGGGCTCCTAGCGGGAGTACAGATACGCAGTATTTT
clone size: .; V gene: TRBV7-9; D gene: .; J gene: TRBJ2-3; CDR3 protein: CASSEGLGQYF; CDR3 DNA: TGTGCCAGCAGCGAGGGACTTGGGCAGTATTTT
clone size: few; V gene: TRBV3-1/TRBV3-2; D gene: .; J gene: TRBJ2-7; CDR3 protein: CASSQGHSYEQYF; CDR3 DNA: TGTGCCAGCAGCCAAGGACACAGTTACGAGCAGTACTTC
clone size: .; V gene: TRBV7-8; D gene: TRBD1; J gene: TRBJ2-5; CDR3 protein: CASSPGQGGQETQYF; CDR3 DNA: TGTGCCAGCAGCCCAGGACAGGGGGGGCAAGAGACCCAGTACTTC
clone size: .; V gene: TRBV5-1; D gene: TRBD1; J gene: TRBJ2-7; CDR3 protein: CASSVGTGDEQYF; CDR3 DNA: TGCGCCAGCAGCGTAGGGACAGGGGATGAGCAGTACTTC
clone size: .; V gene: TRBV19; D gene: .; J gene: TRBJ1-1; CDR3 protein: CASSSHGVGTEAFF; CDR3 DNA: TGTGCCAGTAGTTCCCACGGGGTGGGCACTGAAGCTTTCTTT
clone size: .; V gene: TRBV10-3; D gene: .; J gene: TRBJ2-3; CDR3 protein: CAAALGASDTQYF; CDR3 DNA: TGTGCCGCCGCTTTAGGGGCCTCAGATACGCAGTATTTT
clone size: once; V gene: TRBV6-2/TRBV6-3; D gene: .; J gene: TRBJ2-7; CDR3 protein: CASSYLGAGVEQYF; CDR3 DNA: TGTGCCAGCAGTTACCTGGGCGCAGGGGTCGAGCAGTACTTC
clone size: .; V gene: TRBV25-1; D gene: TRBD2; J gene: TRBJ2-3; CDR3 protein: CASSPGLAGTTDTQYF; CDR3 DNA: TGTGCCAGCAGCCCGGGACTAGCGGGAACCACAGATACGCAGTATTTT
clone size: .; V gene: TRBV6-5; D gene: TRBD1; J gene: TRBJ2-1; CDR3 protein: CASTGQGIWNEQFF; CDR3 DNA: TGTGCCAGCACAGGACAGGGAATTTGGAATGAGCAGTTCTTC
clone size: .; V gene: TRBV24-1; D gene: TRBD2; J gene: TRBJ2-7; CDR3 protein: CAPNGGTIMSYEQYF; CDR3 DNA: TGTGCCCCCAACGGGGGGACCATAATGTCCTACGAGCAGTACTTC
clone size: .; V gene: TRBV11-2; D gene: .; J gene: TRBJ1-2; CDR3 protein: CASSLSYTGRGYGYTF; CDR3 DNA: TGTGCCAGCAGCCTATCCTATACAGGACGTGGTTACGGCTACACCTTC
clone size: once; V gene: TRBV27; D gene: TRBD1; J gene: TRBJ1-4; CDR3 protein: CASSSPGQGHGKLFF; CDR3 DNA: TGTGCCAGCAGTTCCCCGGGACAGGGCCATGGAAAACTGTTTTTT
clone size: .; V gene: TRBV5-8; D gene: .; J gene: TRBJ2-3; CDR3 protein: CASSSRADTQYF; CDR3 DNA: TGTGCCAGCAGCTCGAGGGCAGATACGCAGTATTTT
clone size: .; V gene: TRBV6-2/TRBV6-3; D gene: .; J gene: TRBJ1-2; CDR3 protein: CASSWSSYGYTF; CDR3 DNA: TGTGCCAGCAGTTGGAGTAGCTATGGCTACACCTTC
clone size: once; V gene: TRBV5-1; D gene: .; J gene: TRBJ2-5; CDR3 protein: CASSPQGGWEETQYF; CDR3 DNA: TGCGCCAGCAGCCCCCAGGGGGGATGGGAAGAGACCCAGTACTTC
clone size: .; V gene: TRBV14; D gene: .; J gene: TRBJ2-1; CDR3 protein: CASSHRDWSLGPEQFF; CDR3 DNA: TGTGCCAGCAGCCACCGAGACTGGAGTCTTGGCCCGGAGCAGTTCTTC
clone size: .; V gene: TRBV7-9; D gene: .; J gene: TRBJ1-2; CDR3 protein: CASSPSGTGGDYGYTF; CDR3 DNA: TGTGCCAGCAGCCCCTCGGGAACAGGCGGGGACTATGGCTACACCTTC
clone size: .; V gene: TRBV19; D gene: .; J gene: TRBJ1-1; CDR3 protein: CASSRSYRAEGTEAFF; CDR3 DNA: TGTGCCAGTAGTAGAAGCTATAGGGCTGAGGGCACTGAAGCTTTCTTT
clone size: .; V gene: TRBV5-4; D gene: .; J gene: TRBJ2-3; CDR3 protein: CASSATSTDTQYF; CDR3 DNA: TGTGCCAGCAGCGCCACTAGCACAGATACGCAGTATTTT
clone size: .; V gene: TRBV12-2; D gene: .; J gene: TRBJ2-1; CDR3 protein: CASDQKRELGNEQFF; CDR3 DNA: TGTGCAAGTGACCAGAAGCGGGAGTTAGGCAATGAGCAGTTCTTC
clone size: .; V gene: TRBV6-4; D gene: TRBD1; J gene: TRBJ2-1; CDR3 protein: CASSEKTGAYNEQFF; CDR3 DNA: TGTGCCAGCAGTGAGAAGACAGGGGCCTACAATGAGCAGTTCTTC
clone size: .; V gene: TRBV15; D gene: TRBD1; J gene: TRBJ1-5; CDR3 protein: CATSRGTGKGSQPQHF; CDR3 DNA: TGTGCCACCAGCAGAGGGACAGGGAAGGGCTCACAGCCCCAGCATTTT
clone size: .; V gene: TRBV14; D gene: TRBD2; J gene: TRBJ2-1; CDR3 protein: CASSPLGLAGGTGEQFF; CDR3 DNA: TGTGCCAGCAGCCCTTTGGGACTAGCGGGAGGAACTGGTGAGCAGTTCTTC
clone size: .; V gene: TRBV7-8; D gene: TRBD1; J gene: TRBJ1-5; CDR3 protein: CASSHAYRGKGQPQHF; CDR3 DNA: TGTGCCAGCAGCCATGCCTACAGGGGGAAGGGTCAGCCCCAGCATTTT